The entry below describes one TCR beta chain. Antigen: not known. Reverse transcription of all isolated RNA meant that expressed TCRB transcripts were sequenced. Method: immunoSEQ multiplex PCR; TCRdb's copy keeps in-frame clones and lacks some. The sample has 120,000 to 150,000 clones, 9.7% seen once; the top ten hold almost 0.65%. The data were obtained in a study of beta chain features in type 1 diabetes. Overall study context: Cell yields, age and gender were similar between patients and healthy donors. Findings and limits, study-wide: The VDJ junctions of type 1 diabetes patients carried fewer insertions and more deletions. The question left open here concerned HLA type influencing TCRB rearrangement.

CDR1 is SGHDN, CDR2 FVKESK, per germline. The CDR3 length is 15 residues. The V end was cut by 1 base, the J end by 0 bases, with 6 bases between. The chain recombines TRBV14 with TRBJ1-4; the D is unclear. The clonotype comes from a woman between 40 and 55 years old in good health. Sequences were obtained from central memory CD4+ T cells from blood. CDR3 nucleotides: TGTGCCAGCAGCCAAGGGCGGGCAACTAATGAAAAACTGTTTTTT. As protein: CASSQGRATNEKLFF.